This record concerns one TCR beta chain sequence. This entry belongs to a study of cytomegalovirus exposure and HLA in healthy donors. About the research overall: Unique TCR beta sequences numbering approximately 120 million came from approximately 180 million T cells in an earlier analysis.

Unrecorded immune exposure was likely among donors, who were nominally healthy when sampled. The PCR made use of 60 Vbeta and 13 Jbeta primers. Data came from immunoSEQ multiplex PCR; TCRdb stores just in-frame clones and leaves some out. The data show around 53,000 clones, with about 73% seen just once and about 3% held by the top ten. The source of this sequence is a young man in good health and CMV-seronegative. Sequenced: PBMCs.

CDR3 bases: TGTGCCACCAGCAGCGGGATCAGCACAGATACGCAGTATTTT. It is translated as CATSSGISTDTQYF. V is TRBV15 and J is TRBJ2-3; tentative D call: TRBD2 (5 bases). CDR3 length: 14 residues. V was clipped by 3 bases and J by 0 bases, with 7 bases between them. Germline CDR1 reads LNHNV; CDR2 reads YYDKDF (reference sequence).